This T cell receptor (beta chain) came from a study of cytomegalovirus exposure and HLA in healthy donors. About the research overall: When 350 to 400 donors were genotyped, over 80% of them were found to fall in the Caucasian-associated ancestry cluster. Study-wide results and caveats: Later analysis indicated greater clonal expansion among HLA-associated TCR beta chains than among equally common other chains. Several top significant clusters appeared, in a later analysis, to be linked to common viral pathogens. When analyzed later, a missense DCLRE1C variant was found to be linked to TCR beta V- and J-gene trimming.

This CDR3 comprises 14 residues. V was trimmed by 1 base and J by 2 bases, leaving 9 bases between them. Per germline, CDR1 SGHRS and CDR2 YFSETQ. Concerning this clone: The antigen remains unidentified.

The PCR used 60 Vbeta and 13 Jbeta primers. Data came from immunoSEQ multiplex PCR; TCRdb stores just in-frame clones and leaves some out. The repertoire holds fewer than 250,000 clones, with more than 65% as singletons. Source material: PBMCs. The TCR comes from a woman aged 25 to 45 in good health and CMV-seronegative. This sequence joins TRBV5-1 and TRBJ1-1; D uncertain. Here the CDR3 reads CASSLKLTNTEAFF. CDR3 nucleotide sequence: TGCGCCAGCAGCTTGAAACTAACCAACACTGAAGCTTTCTTT. The variable domain in full, with the rest retrieved from reference TRBV5-1 and TRBJ1-1, is KAGVTQTPRYLIKTRGQQVTLSCSPISGHRSVSWYQQTPGQGLQFLFEYFSETQRNKGNFPGRFSGRQFSNSRSEMNVSTLELGDSALYLCASSLKLTNTEAFFGQGTRLTVV.